This is a list of T cell receptor beta chains from one sample in a study of T cell repertoires in cytomegalovirus infection. No antigen has been assigned to these receptors. Each CDR3 protein is one row after TCRdb ran MiXCR on the reads. The repertoire holds a few hundred thousand distinct CDR3 sequences, with approximately 40% as singletons. Specimen: cultured PBMCs, collected from culture after CMV antigen stimulation. Receptors were obtained from a human donor in good health (CMV status not recorded). Some clones in this sample may be carry-over from other donors' samples. Both conserved end residues are part of each CDR3. Each record gives: V gene, CDR3 protein.

TRBV5-1	CASSLGGLGGNEQFF
TRBV6-2/TRBV6-3	CASRPSGRRTGELFF
TRBV7-6	CASSPTPHIVGYEQYF
TRBV6-8	CASSYGGDTGELFF
TRBV11-2	CASSPTSGRDQETQYF
TRBV11-2	CASRNIGPSYEQYF
TRBV29-1	CSAGRMNTEAFF
TRBV3-1	CASSQASSFSGNTIYF
TRBV7-2	CASSLARDTDTQYF
TRBV7-2	CASSPVSGPLNQPQHF
TRBV12-3/TRBV12-4	CASSPFSHRYSGNTIYF
TRBV7-2	CASSLAGQGTGSPLHF
TRBV5-1	CASSPPGSGRTEAFF
TRBV10-3	CAISEPGLAEKETQYF
TRBV10-3	CAISEWAETGELFF
TRBV6-1	CASSRTGGGGEQYF
TRBV7-2	CASSPVISSYEQYF
TRBV7-9	CASSLSRDYHGYTF
TRBV6-1	CASRRQGYSNQPQHF
TRBV27	CASSLRDSLYEQYF
TRBV3-1	CASSQGADPSYEQYF
TRBV6-2/TRBV6-3	CASSKTNQPQHF
TRBV7-2	CASSPRRSFQETQYF
TRBV10-3	CAIRPDREVGYTF
TRBV7-9	CASSSRGAGTYNEQFF
TRBV4-2	CASSPKTSLGLTDTQYF